Listed below are T cell receptor beta chains from one sample, sequenced in a study of metastatic and nonmetastatic thyroid tumors. TCRdb reanalyzed the PCR reads via MiXCR. The data show about 19,000 clones, roughly 33% seen once. The specimen sequenced was adjacent normal tissue. The receptors come from a female donor with papillary thyroid cancer or a benign thyroid nodule (not recorded which). Some clones in this sample may be carry-over from other donors' samples. CDR3s include the opening cysteine and the closing phenylalanine or tryptophan. D genes are given only for firm matches. Size is stated for part of the rows, as once, few or many counts, or as a class when the clone is expanded.

d_call	j_call	clone_size	v_call	cdr3_nt	cdr3_aa
TRBD1	TRBJ1-4	many	TRBV2	TGTGCCAGCAGCCCCACCACAGGGGGCGGATATGAAAAACTGTTTTTT	CASSPTTGGGYEKLFF
TRBD1	TRBJ2-3	medium-sized	TRBV6-1	TGTGCCAGCAGTGGAGGGGGCGGCACAGATACGCAGTATTTT	CASSGGGGTDTQYF
-	TRBJ1-2	-	TRBV19	TGTGCCAGTAGAGCCAGGGAGCGCTCCTATGGCTACACCTTC	CASRARERSYGYTF
-	TRBJ2-1	-	TRBV9	TGTGCCAGCAGCGTAGCTAATTGGGGTTACAATGAGCAGTTCTTC	CASSVANWGYNEQFF
TRBD1	TRBJ1-3	-	TRBV6-5	TGTGCCAGCAGTTACGGGGGGGACAGGGCTGGAAACAGCATATTTTTT	CASSYGGDRAGNSIFF
TRBD2	TRBJ2-7	-	TRBV11-2	TGTGCCAGCAGCTTAGGAGCGGGGTCCTACGAGCAGTACTTC	CASSLGAGSYEQYF
TRBD2	TRBJ2-1	-	TRBV10-2	TGCGCCAGCAGCCCAGCCGAGGCTAGCGGGGGGGAGTTCTTC	CASSPAEASGGEFF
TRBD1	TRBJ2-2	-	TRBV7-6	TGTGCCAGCAGTTTACTTGGAACCGGGACAGGGGATGGCGGGGAGCTGTTTTTT	CASSLLGTGTGDGGELFF
TRBD1	TRBJ1-1	many	TRBV2	TGTGCCAGCCGAAGACAGGGAACGCCTGAAGCTTTCTTT	CASRRQGTPEAFF
TRBD2	TRBJ2-1	medium-sized	TRBV19	TGTGCCCCCGCGGGAAGGCGGGGGTACAATGAGCAGTTCTTC	CAPAGRRGYNEQFF
-	TRBJ1-4	-	TRBV2	TGTGCCAGCAGCGGGGCAGAGGGGGAAAAACTGTTTTTT	CASSGAEGEKLFF
-	TRBJ2-5	many	TRBV6-5	TGTGCCAGCAGTTACTCGCCATCGGGTGCCCAGTACTTC	CASSYSPSGAQYF
-	TRBJ1-5	-	TRBV4-1	TGCGCCAGCAGCCAAGAATCCGATAGCAATCAGCCCCAGCATTTT	CASSQESDSNQPQHF
-	TRBJ2-7	-	TRBV6-2/TRBV6-3	TGTGCCAGCAGTTACTCTTTCACAGGGCCCAAGGAGCAGTACTTC	CASSYSFTGPKEQYF
TRBD1	TRBJ1-2	-	TRBV12-3/TRBV12-4	TGTGCCAGCAGTTATCAACTGGGGGGACAGGGCAACTATGGCTACACCTTC	CASSYQLGGQGNYGYTF
-	TRBJ2-2	many	TRBV6-1	TGTGCCAGCAGTGAAGGACATAGGGAATCCGGGGAGCTGTTTTTT	CASSEGHRESGELFF
-	TRBJ2-1	-	TRBV20-1	TGCAGTGCTAGGGAGGAAAACAGGAACAATGAGCAGTTCTTC	CSAREENRNNEQFF